What follows are 28 T cell receptor beta chains derived from one specimen sequenced in a study of cytomegalovirus exposure and HLA in healthy donors. The PCR ran on 60 Vbeta and 13 Jbeta primers. Data came from immunoSEQ multiplex PCR; TCRdb stores just in-frame clones and leaves some out. The sample lists roughly 200,000 clones, about 88% occurring once. Sample: PBMCs. The origin of the receptors is a woman under 40 in good health and CMV-seronegative.

The chain recombines TRBV28 with TRBJ1-2, with a possible D match to TRBD1 (6 bases). There are 13 residues in the CDR3. With 5 bases removed from V and 4 bases from J, the gap between germline ends came to 11 bases. Germline lookup yields CDR1 MDHEN and CDR2 SYDVKM. The CDR3 reads CASSRGAGYGYTF. CDR3 sequence (DNA): TGTGCCAGCAGTCGGGGGGCGGGCTATGGCTACACCTTC.

V is TRBV7-8 and J is TRBJ2-3, with 7 positions matching TRBD2. The V and J ends lost 1 base and 0 bases, in that order; junction bases with no gene match: 4. The CDR3 totals 16 residues. CDR1 and CDR2 (germline): SGHVS, FQNEAQ. CDR3 in DNA: TGTGCCAGCAGCTTAGGGGCTAGCGGCAGCACAGATACGCAGTATTTT. It encodes CASSLGASGSTDTQYF.

The CDR3 DNA reads as TGCGCCAGCAGTCATAAACTAGCGGGAAACGAGCAGTACTTC. Amino acid sequence: CASSHKLAGNEQYF. V usage is TRBV23-1 and J usage is TRBJ2-7; 10 bases align to TRBD2. TRBV23-1 is filed as an ORF, its function uncertain. The V gene end was trimmed by 3 bases and the J gene end by 5 bases; junction bases not matched to a gene: 4. CDR3 length equals 14 residues.

The J gene is TRBJ1-3, the V gene TRBV10-3, with D unresolved. CDR1 ENHRY and CDR2 SYGVKD come from the germline V gene. CDR3 length: 12 amino acids. V shed 4 bases and J shed 4 bases, with 5 bases lying between them. CDR3 nucleotide sequence: TGTGCCATCAGTGGAGCAGGAAACACCATATATTTT. The encoded protein is CAISGAGNTIYF.

This sequence joins TRBV30 and TRBJ1-1, with no clear D. Germline V gene sequence: CDR1 GTSNPN, CDR2 SVGIG (reference sequence). The length of the CDR3 is 13 residues. The V gene lost 0 bases and the J gene lost 3 bases, with 8 bases spanning the gap. CDR3 bases: TGTGCCTGGAGTGTACGGTTGGACACTGAAGCTTTCTTT. Translating gives CAWSVRLDTEAFF.

This chain links TRBV2 with TRBJ2-1; D not resolved. CDR1 SNHLY and CDR2 FYNNEI come from the germline V gene. The CDR3 has 14 amino acids. The V end lost 6 bases, the J end lost 0 bases, and 9 bases lay between the germline ends. CDR3 loop: CASRATASYNEQFF. The CDR3 bases are TGTGCCAGCAGAGCGACCGCCTCCTACAATGAGCAGTTCTTC.

In its sample, this clone was seen a few times. The CDR3 reads CASSQVAEETQYF. CDR3 nucleotides: TGCGCCAGCAGCCAAGTGGCCGAAGAGACCCAGTACTTC. The chain joins TRBV4-1 to TRBJ2-5; D ambiguous. Deletions cut 1 base from V and 3 bases from J, with 6 bases between. CDR1 is MGHRA and CDR2 is YSYEKL in the germline V gene. The CDR3 has 13 amino acids.

The chain is built from TRBV6-1 and TRBJ1-5; tentative D call: TRBD1 (6 bases). CDR1 and CDR2 from the germline V gene are MNHNS and SASEGT. This CDR3 has 14 residues. The V end lost 3 bases, the J end lost 5 bases, and 11 bases lay between the germline ends. The CDR3 is CASSDYRADQPQHF. The CDR3 coding sequence is TGTGCCAGCAGTGACTACAGGGCTGATCAGCCCCAGCATTTT.

The rearrangement uses TRBV29-1 and TRBJ2-2; 8 bases line up with TRBD2. With V trimmed by 7 bases and J by 4 bases, 2 bases remained unmatched. CDR1 is SQVTM, CDR2 ANQGSEA, per germline. The CDR3 length is 12 residues. Here the CDR3 DNA reads TGCAGCGCACGGGAGGGCACCGGGGAGCTGTTTTTT. It encodes CSAREGTGELFF.

On this clone itself: Its ends do not fully match the called genes, so a read error is possible. The rearrangement links TRBV19 to TRBJ1-5; tentative D call: TRBD1 (5 bases). This CDR3 is built from 16 residues. CDR1 LNHDA and CDR2 SQIVND come from the germline V gene (reference sequence). The CDR3 DNA follows: TGTGCCAGCAGTATGGGAGGGGCGGGGTCCAATCAGCCCCAGCATTTT. Amino acids: CASSMGGAGSNQPQHF.

The V gene is TRBV28, the J gene TRBJ2-5, with TRBD2 identical over 10 bases. The CDR3 runs 15 residues. CDR1 is MDHEN, CDR2 SYDVKM, per germline. V lost 5 bases to trimming and J lost 5 bases; unmatched junction nucleotides: 8. CDR3 residues: CASSPASGGGETQYF. Written as DNA, the CDR3 is TGTGCCAGCAGTCCCGCTAGCGGGGGTGGGGAGACCCAGTACTTC.

The V gene is TRBV29-1, the J gene TRBJ1-1; 7 bases line up with TRBD1. V shed 7 bases and J 3 bases; nucleotides not matched to a gene: 8. Germline CDR1 is SQVTM and CDR2 is ANQGSEA. This CDR3 has 13 amino acids. CDR3 residues: CSARGQLDTEAFF. CDR3 nucleotide sequence: TGCAGCGCCCGGGGACAGTTAGACACTGAAGCTTTCTTT.

The gene calls are TRBV19 and TRBJ1-5, with D hard to call. The germline V gene has CDR1 LNHDA and CDR2 SQIVND (reference sequence). The CDR3 loop spans 16 amino acids. Trimming left V 3 bases short and J 2 bases short, with 14 bases between. The CDR3 DNA reads as TGTGCCAGTAGTATCTCCAAGGCCGGGGGCAATCAGCCCCAGCATTTT. Translating it yields CASSISKAGGNQPQHF. The whole variable domain, filled in from reference TRBV19 and TRBJ1-5, reads DGGITQSPKYLFRKEGQNVTLSCEQNLNHDAMYWYRQDPGQGLRLIYYSQIVNDFQKGDIAEGYSVSREKKESFPLTVTSAQKNPTAFYLCASSISKAGGNQPQHFGDGTRLSIL.

The chain employs TRBV6-5 and TRBJ1-2; 12 positions agree with TRBD1. V was clipped by 5 bases and J by 7 bases; unmatched bases: 5. Per germline, CDR1 MNHEY and CDR2 SVGAGI. The CDR3 consists of 14 residues. CDR3 sequence (DNA): TGTGCCAGCAGTCCACCGGGACAGGGGGCTGGCTACACCTTC. This translates into CASSPPGQGAGYTF.

V and J are TRBV9 and TRBJ2-2; no clear D. Germline V gives CDR1 SGDLS, CDR2 YYNGEE. The CDR3 consists of 12 residues. Trimming removed 4 bases at V and 3 bases at J, with 4 bases between. CDR3: CASSPYTGELFF. As DNA, the CDR3 is TGTGCCAGCAGCCCGTACACCGGGGAGCTGTTTTTT.

This clone was seen only once. This sequence joins TRBV23-1 and TRBJ2-3; no clear D gene. TRBV23-1 is classed as an ORF, of uncertain function. This CDR3 is 16 amino acids long. Trimming removed 0 bases at V and 0 bases at J, with 10 bases between. Here the CDR3 reads CASSQSWHYSTDTQYF. CDR3 nucleotides: TGCGCCAGCAGTCAATCGTGGCATTATAGCACAGATACGCAGTATTTT.

The chain is built from TRBV2 and TRBJ2-6, with 9 nucleotides matching TRBD2. This CDR3 region has 19 residues. Germline V gives CDR1 SNHLY, CDR2 FYNNEI. V lost 2 bases, J lost 0 bases, and 8 bases stayed unmatched. This CDR3 reads CASSERWLAGLSGANVLTF. The CDR3 coding sequence is TGTGCCAGCAGTGAAAGATGGCTAGCGGGGCTCTCTGGGGCCAACGTCCTGACTTTC.

V gene TRBV6-1 combines with J gene TRBJ1-5; no reliable D call. The V gene's germline CDR1 is MNHNS and CDR2 SASEGT. The CDR3 contains 10 residues. V was clipped by 9 bases and J by 5 bases, with 5 bases between them. CDR3: CASNYQPQHF. The CDR3 DNA reads as TGTGCCAGTAACTATCAGCCCCAGCATTTT.

The chain is built from TRBV28 and TRBJ2-7; D is possibly TRBD1 (6 bases). With 5 bases removed from V and 4 bases from J, the gap between germline ends came to 18 bases. Germline-derived CDR1 and CDR2 are MDHEN and SYDVKM. CDR3 length: 15 amino acids. The CDR3: CASSPRLQGGYEQYF. The CDR3 DNA follows: TGTGCCAGCAGTCCGAGACTACAAGGGGGTTACGAGCAGTACTTC.

The chain combines TRBV5-1 with TRBJ2-3, with D possibly TRBD2 on 6 matching bases. This CDR3 has 15 residues. With 5 bases removed from V and 4 bases from J, the gap between germline ends came to 17 bases. The germline V gene encodes CDR1 SGHRS and CDR2 YFSETQ. The CDR3 DNA reads TGCGCCAGCAGAGGCGTCGGGGGTAACGCAGATACGCAGTATTTT. Protein: CASRGVGGNADTQYF.

The chain uses TRBV29-1 and TRBJ1-6; perhaps TRBD1 as D (5 bases). CDR3 length equals 13 residues. V was pared by 6 bases and J by 5 bases, with 11 bases between. Germline V gene sequence: CDR1 SQVTM, CDR2 ANQGSEA. The CDR3 protein is CSVLDTNNSPLHF. The CDR3 nucleotides are TGCAGCGTGTTGGACACAAATAATTCACCCCTCCACTTT. The full variable domain, with the rest looked up from reference TRBV29-1 and TRBJ1-6, is SAVISQKPSRDICQRGTSLTIQCQVDSQVTMMFWYRQQPGQSLTLIATANQGSEATYESGFVIDKFPISRPNLTFSTLTVSNMSPEDSSIYLCSVLDTNNSPLHFGNGTRLTVT.

V is TRBV5-6 and J is TRBJ2-2, with 8 bases identical to TRBD1. The CDR3 spans 19 residues. Trimming cost V 1 base and J 6 bases; bases outside gene matches: 17. Germline CDR1 SGHDT, CDR2 YYEEEE. The CDR3 region is CASSLIWERGRGRSGELFF. CDR3 sequence (DNA): TGTGCCAGCAGCTTGATCTGGGAAAGGGGCAGGGGGCGATCCGGGGAGCTGTTTTTT.

In nucleotides, the CDR3 is TGTGCCAGCAGCGTAGTGGGGAGCACTGAAGCTTTCTTT. It is translated as CASSVVGSTEAFF. The chain combines TRBV9 with TRBJ1-1; unclear D gene. The CDR3 is 13 amino acids. Germline CDR1 SGDLS, CDR2 YYNGEE. Trimming shortened V by 0 bases and J by 4 bases, and 7 bases separated the two germline ends.

The J gene is TRBJ2-7, the V gene TRBV27; 8 nucleotides agree with TRBD2. This CDR3 contains 15 residues. Germline assignment: CDR1 MNHEY and CDR2 SMNVEV (reference sequence). After removal of 5 bases from V and 7 bases from J, the junction contained 13 bases not matched to a gene. The CDR3 spells CASSTRTVPGGEQYF. The CDR3 nucleotides read TGTGCCAGCAGTACTCGGACGGTCCCGGGGGGGGAGCAGTACTTC.

The rearrangement joins TRBV6-5 to TRBJ2-7; 7 nucleotides agree with TRBD1. Germline CDR1 and CDR2: MNHEY and SVGAGI. V gave up 6 bases and J gave up 0 bases; unmatched junction bases: 2. The CDR3 extends over 13 amino acids. The CDR3: CASRGQHSYEQYF. CDR3 DNA sequence: TGTGCCAGCAGGGGACAGCACTCCTACGAGCAGTACTTC.

This clone came up a few times. CDR3 bases: TGCAGCGTTGGACTAGCGGGAGCCTACAATGAGCAGTTCTTC. Protein product: CSVGLAGAYNEQFF. The chain is built from TRBV29-1 and TRBJ2-1, with TRBD2 matching 12 bases. CDR1 SQVTM and CDR2 ANQGSEA come from the germline V gene. This CDR3 is 14 amino acids long. With 4 bases clipped from V and 2 bases from J, the junction kept 0 bases outside the gene matches.

The chain has TRBV25-1 and TRBJ2-7, with 7 nucleotides matching TRBD1. Germline CDR1 MGHDK, CDR2 SYGVNS. J was trimmed by 0 bases and V by 3 bases; bases with no gene match: 5. This CDR3 is 15 amino acids long. CDR3 sequence: CASSEGTAHSYEQYF. Written as DNA, the CDR3 is TGTGCCAGCAGTGAGGGGACAGCTCACTCCTACGAGCAGTACTTC.

Here the CDR3 DNA reads TGTGCCTGGAGTGTTAGAGCTTACTACAATGAGCAGTTCTTC. Its protein is CAWSVRAYYNEQFF. V gene TRBV30 combines with J gene TRBJ2-1; D is ambiguous. The CDR3 covers 14 residues. Per the germline V gene, CDR1 is GTSNPN and CDR2 is SVGIG (reference sequence). The V end lost 0 bases, the J end lost 3 bases, and 9 bases lay between the germline ends. Using reference TRBV30 and TRBJ2-1 for the parts outside the CDR3, the full variable domain is SQTIHQWPATLVQPVGSPLSLECTVEGTSNPNLYWYRQAAGRGLQLLFYSVGIGQISSEVPQNLSASRPQDRQFILSSKKLLLSDSGFYLCAWSVRAYYNEQFFGPGTRLTVL.